This TCR beta chain was identified during a study of blood T cell repertoires in COVID-19. For the study at large: PBMCs, B-cell-depleted T cells, or T cells provided the cDNA or gDNA that made up the material.

Original data processing: It was from reference gene primer amplification that nucleated cell counts were estimated. Here immunoSEQ multiplex PCR was the method, and the copy in TCRdb shows in-frame clones only, minus some. Clone size and the V and J calls come from that table; the DNA yielded D and trimming. The sample shows 250,000 to 300,000 clones, around four fifths of them seen only once. The age range of participants was roughly 18 to 90 years, with residence in about two dozen US areas. Categorization into cohorts depended on clinical history that participants reported. This clonotype was obtained from a man aged 25 to 40 with acute COVID-19. The source material was PBMCs or T cells enriched from blood (not recorded which).

CDR3 coding DNA: TGTGCCTGGGCCCGGGACAGGGTTAACTATGGCTACACCTTC. Its protein is CAWARDRVNYGYTF. V is TRBV30 and J is TRBJ1-2; TRBD1 agrees at 9 bases. J lost 1 base, V lost 5 bases, and 5 bases had no gene match. CDR3 length equals 14 residues. Germline CDR1 reads GTSNPN; CDR2 reads SVGIG (reference sequence).